These 13 T cell receptor beta chains originate from one sample sequenced in a study of cytomegalovirus exposure and HLA in healthy donors. Primers included in the PCR were 60 Vbeta and 13 Jbeta primers. The protocol was immunoSEQ multiplex PCR, while the TCRdb copy is restricted to in-frame clones and leaves out a portion. In the table there are around 33,000 clones, roughly 90% of which are singletons. The sequenced sample was PBMCs. These receptors all come from a woman in her late teens or twenties in good health and CMV-seronegative.

The V call is TRBV12-5, the J call TRBJ1-3; D not resolved. The V end lost 1 base, the J end lost 0 bases, and 10 bases lay between the germline ends. CDR3 length equals 16 residues. The germline V gene has CDR1 LGHNT and CDR2 FRNRAP. The CDR3 here is CASGLGRLTSGNTIYF. The CDR3 DNA reads TGTGCTAGTGGTTTGGGCAGGCTCACCTCTGGAAACACCATATATTTT.

This chain uses TRBV11-2 with TRBJ2-3; perhaps TRBD2 as D (5 bases). The CDR3 spans 12 residues. Germline loops: CDR1 SGHAT, CDR2 FQNNGV. The V end was cut by 5 bases, the J end by 10 bases, with 13 bases between. The CDR3 here is CASSRWLAAQYF. CDR3 nucleotide sequence: TGTGCCAGCAGCCGCTGGCTAGCTGCGCAGTATTTT.

In this sample, this clone turned up once. The junction departs from the called germline gene at one end, perhaps through a read error. CDR3 sequence (DNA): TGTTCCAGCAGCTTGATGGAGGGGGCCTATGGCTACACCTTC. Translation gives CSSSLMEGAYGYTF. This chain uses TRBV7-9 with TRBJ1-2, with 7 bases fitting TRBD1. This CDR3 spans 14 amino acids. Looked up from germline, CDR1 is SEHNR and CDR2 is FQNEAQ (reference sequence).

The rearrangement joins TRBV7-2 to TRBJ2-1; 7 bases line up with TRBD2. Germline loops: CDR1 SGHTA, CDR2 FQGNSA. V shed 5 bases, J shed 2 bases, and the junction held 15 bases outside the gene matches. The CDR3 extends over 18 amino acids. This CDR3 reads CASSPARTGGGPYNEQFF. Here the CDR3 DNA reads TGTGCCAGCAGCCCCGCCCGGACGGGGGGAGGCCCCTACAATGAGCAGTTCTTC.

J is TRBJ1-1 and V is TRBV19; TRBD1 matches 8 bases. This CDR3 region has 16 residues. Germline trimming cut 4 bases from V and 3 bases from J; bases unmatched to any gene: 10. Germline values: CDR1 LNHDA, CDR2 SQIVND (reference sequence). The DNA for the CDR3 is TGTGCCAGTAGTAGGATTGGTACAGGGGGGGACACTGAAGCTTTCTTT. Translated: CASSRIGTGGDTEAFF.

The CDR3 nucleotides read TGTGCCAGCAGCTTCCGCAGGAACACCGGGGAGCTGTTTTTT. It translates to CASSFRRNTGELFF. This chain uses TRBV11-1 with TRBJ2-2; no reliable D call. The germline V gene encodes CDR1 SGHAT and CDR2 FQDESV (reference sequence). CDR3 size: 14 residues. Trimming shortened V by 3 bases and J by 1 base, and 6 bases separated the two germline ends.

The chain employs TRBV29-1 and TRBJ2-7; 9 bases agree with TRBD2. From germline, CDR1 is SQVTM and CDR2 ANQGSEA. V lost 4 bases to trimming and J lost 0 bases; unmatched junction nucleotides: 4. The CDR3 runs 14 residues. Here the CDR3 DNA reads TGCAGCGTTGGCGGGAGGGGATCCTCCTACGAGCAGTACTTC. Encoded protein: CSVGGRGSSYEQYF.

The V and J genes are TRBV4-3 and TRBJ2-1, with a weak D call TRBD2 (5 bases). CDR3 size: 15 residues. V lost 5 bases and J 6 bases, leaving 17 bases between the germline ends. Germline CDR1 is LGHNA and CDR2 is YSLEER. In DNA, the CDR3 is TGCGCCAGCAGCGGTGGACTCTCCCATGGCAATGAGCAGTTCTTC. Translation: CASSGGLSHGNEQFF.

The chain links TRBV28 to TRBJ1-4, with 7 positions matching TRBD1. The CDR3 consists of 14 residues. CDR1 is MDHEN, CDR2 SYDVKM, per germline. The V gene end was trimmed by 5 bases and the J gene end by 8 bases; junction bases not matched to a gene: 8. The CDR3 DNA follows: TGTGCCAGCAGTCCCCGACAGGGACGGGAAAAACTGTTTTTT. Translating it yields CASSPRQGREKLFF.

This chain links TRBV28 with TRBJ2-3, with 7 positions matching TRBD1. The CDR3 covers 16 residues. Germline V gene sequence: CDR1 MDHEN, CDR2 SYDVKM. The V gene end was trimmed by 2 bases and the J gene end by 0 bases; junction bases not matched to a gene: 5. In nucleotides, the CDR3 is TGTGCCAGCAGTTTAGACAGGGTACCTAGCACAGATACGCAGTATTTT. It yields the protein CASSLDRVPSTDTQYF.

This clone is a singleton in its sample. The chain recombines TRBV27 with TRBJ1-1; weak D call: TRBD1 (5 bases). The CDR3 covers 12 residues. Germline V lookup: CDR1 MNHEY, CDR2 SMNVEV (reference sequence). V shed 4 bases and J shed 11 bases, with 14 bases lying between them. The CDR3 DNA is TGTGCCAGCAGTTCCCCTCTGGGGCCGGCTTTCTTT. This translates into CASSSPLGPAFF.

About this clone itself: A read error may produce the germline difference seen at one junction end. The sample holds other DNA sequences that translate to the same CDR3. The chain carries TRBV7-9 and TRBJ2-7, with D perhaps TRBD1 (6 bases). Germline V CDR1 and CDR2: SEHNR, FQNEAQ (reference sequence). The CDR3 contains 12 residues. DNA of the CDR3: TGTTCCAGCAGCTCACAGGGCTACGAGCAGTACTTC. Translated, it gives CSSSSQGYEQYF.

The genes are TRBV2 and TRBJ2-7; 9 bases are shared with TRBD1. This CDR3 is built from 16 residues. Germline V CDR1 and CDR2: SNHLY, FYNNEI. V lost 9 bases and J lost 6; bases outside the gene matches: 18. CDR3 region: CARTTSKNRGQGEQYF. CDR3 coding DNA: TGTGCCAGGACGACATCCAAAAACAGGGGGCAGGGCGAGCAGTACTTC. Filled out from reference TRBV2 and TRBJ2-7, the complete variable domain reads EPEVTQTPSHQVTQMGQEVILRCVPISNHLYFYWYRQILGQKVEFLVSFYNNEISEKSEIFDDQFSVERPDGSNFTLKIRSTKLEDSAMYFCARTTSKNRGQGEQYFGPGTRLTVT.